These T cell receptor beta chains were read from a single sample in a study of T cell responses to AZD1222 COVID-19 vaccine. Assay used: immunoSEQ multiplex PCR; TCRdb lists only in-frame clones, some missing. The sample carries roughly 110,000 clones, around 89% recorded once. The sample consisted of peripheral blood, taken 28 days after the second AZD1222 dose. The receptors stem from an adult who received the AZD1222 COVID-19 vaccine. Both conserved end residues are part of each CDR3. A D gene is named only where the DNA matches it firmly. Clone sizes are given selectively: once, few, many, or a class where the clone is expanded.

DNA	CDR3	J	size	V	D
TGCGCCAGGCCGGGACAGGGGGTTCCGATTCCCGTCGAAAAACTGTTTTTT	CARPGQGVPIPVEKLFF	TRBJ1-4	few	TRBV10-2	TRBD1
TGTGCCAGCAGTAACCCTTCCGAGCAGTACTTC	CASSNPSEQYF	TRBJ2-7	NA	TRBV6-5	NA
TGTGCCAGCAGTGAACACCAGACCGAGCAGTACTTC	CASSEHQTEQYF	TRBJ2-7	NA	TRBV6-1	NA
TGTGCCAGCAGTTTAGACAGCTCCTATAATTCACCCCTCCACTTT	CASSLDSSYNSPLHF	TRBJ1-6	NA	TRBV27	NA
TGCGCCAGCAGTGATTGGGGGGAGACAGGTGCGGGCTACACCTTC	CASSDWGETGAGYTF	TRBJ1-2	NA	TRBV10-2	NA
TGTGCCAGCAGTCGCGGACAGGGCTACACCTTC	CASSRGQGYTF	TRBJ1-2	NA	TRBV6-5	NA
TGTGCCACCCGGGGTGCGCCCGAGGGGACCCAGTACTTC	CATRGAPEGTQYF	TRBJ2-5	NA	TRBV10-3	NA
TGCGCCAGCAGCCAAGAAGCGGGGATAGCGCGGGAGCAGTTCTTC	CASSQEAGIAREQFF	TRBJ2-1	medium-sized	TRBV4-1	TRBD2
TGTGCCAGCAGTCCGCCGGACAGGATGTCCGCCACCTTC	CASSPPDRMSATF	TRBJ1-2	NA	TRBV28	TRBD1
TGTGCCAGCAGATTCTCTAGCACCGGGGAGCTGTTTTTT	CASRFSSTGELFF	TRBJ2-2	NA	TRBV11-2	NA
TGTGCCAGCAGCTTCACACAGGGGGTTGGAAATGGCTACACCTTC	CASSFTQGVGNGYTF	TRBJ1-2	NA	TRBV7-2	TRBD1
TGTGCCACCAGTGACAGGAGCACCGGGGAGCTGTTTTTT	CATSDRSTGELFF	TRBJ2-2	NA	TRBV24-1	NA
TGTGCCAGTAGTATTGGGGGTTATAGCAATCAGCCCCAGCATTTT	CASSIGGYSNQPQHF	TRBJ1-5	NA	TRBV19	NA
TGCGCCAGCAGCCAAGATCTTGTCAGCCTGGCGCTCTATGGCTACACCTTC	CASSQDLVSLALYGYTF	TRBJ1-2	NA	TRBV4-3	NA
TGTGCCAGCAGTGAGCGGACAGCGCAAGAGACCCAGTACTTC	CASSERTAQETQYF	TRBJ2-5	NA	TRBV25-1	NA
TGTGCCAGCAGCACATTAACCCCCGCTAGTCCGGCGCAGTATTTT	CASSTLTPASPAQYF	TRBJ2-3	once	TRBV11-2	NA
TGTGCCAGCAGTTTAAGCGGGAGGTACCAAGAGACCCAGTACTTC	CASSLSGRYQETQYF	TRBJ2-5	NA	TRBV6-2/TRBV6-3	TRBD2
TGTGCCAGCAGTTTATCGGGGTTTGGGGCGAGCGAGCAGTACTTC	CASSLSGFGASEQYF	TRBJ2-7	NA	TRBV27	NA
TGTGCCAGCAGCTCCGAGACAGGCGTCGGTGGCTACACCTTC	CASSSETGVGGYTF	TRBJ1-2	NA	TRBV7-8	NA
TGTGCCAGCAGTGAAGGGCGGCGGGGCCACACAGATACGCAGTATTTT	CASSEGRRGHTDTQYF	TRBJ2-3	NA	TRBV6-1	NA
TGTGCCAGCAGCGCGCAGGGGGGTCCTTACGAGCAGTACTTC	CASSAQGGPYEQYF	TRBJ2-7	NA	TRBV3-1/TRBV3-2	NA
TGTGCCAGCAGCACCTCCGGACTAGTCGGGGAGCAGTACTTC	CASSTSGLVGEQYF	TRBJ2-7	NA	TRBV6-2/TRBV6-3	TRBD2
TGTGCCAGCAGCCCAGATCCGGGGGACTATGGCTACACCTTC	CASSPDPGDYGYTF	TRBJ1-2	NA	TRBV7-6	NA
TGCGCCAGCAGCCAAGAAGACAGGGGGCCTCAGCCCCAGCATTTT	CASSQEDRGPQPQHF	TRBJ1-5	NA	TRBV4-3	TRBD1
TGTGCCAGCAGTTACGTAAGCGGGGGGGCCTACGAGCAGTACTTC	CASSYVSGGAYEQYF	TRBJ2-7	NA	TRBV6-5	TRBD2
TGTGCCAGCAGTTTTTTCCAGGCCCCCGAGACCCAGTACTTC	CASSFFQAPETQYF	TRBJ2-5	NA	TRBV27	NA
TGTGCCAGCAGTTTGGGGGACACTGAAGCTTTCTTT	CASSLGDTEAFF	TRBJ1-1	NA	TRBV6-6	NA
TGTGCCAGCAGCGCCCTTCCACAGGACCCGTACCAAGAGACCCAGTACTTC	CASSALPQDPYQETQYF	TRBJ2-5	NA	TRBV9	NA
TGCGCCAGCAGCAGACAGAGCACAGATACGCAGTATTTT	CASSRQSTDTQYF	TRBJ2-3	NA	TRBV5-1	NA
TGCGCCAGCAGCCAGTCCGGGACAGGGCAAGAGACCCAGTACTTC	CASSQSGTGQETQYF	TRBJ2-5	NA	TRBV5-1	TRBD1
TGTGCCAGCAGTTTAACAGGCTATGGCTACACCTTC	CASSLTGYGYTF	TRBJ1-2	NA	TRBV28	NA
TGTGCCAGCAGAAACAGGGGAGACACTGAAGCTTTCTTT	CASRNRGDTEAFF	TRBJ1-1	NA	TRBV3-1/TRBV3-2	TRBD1
TGTGCCAGTAGTATTGGGACTAGCGGGGGGATCCTTGATACGCAGTATTTT	CASSIGTSGGILDTQYF	TRBJ2-3	NA	TRBV19	TRBD2
TGTGCCAGCAGTCGGGGCGTGCTCACTGAAGCTTTCTTT	CASSRGVLTEAFF	TRBJ1-1	NA	TRBV28	NA
TGCGCCAGCAGCCAAGTGGGGTTTGGTGCAGATACGCAGTATTTT	CASSQVGFGADTQYF	TRBJ2-3	NA	TRBV4-1	NA
TGCGCCACCGGGACAGATTCCTACGAGCAGTACTTC	CATGTDSYEQYF	TRBJ2-7	NA	TRBV5-1	TRBD1
TGTGCCAGTAGTATACGAACAGGCTATGGCTACACCTTC	CASSIRTGYGYTF	TRBJ1-2	NA	TRBV19	NA
TGTGCCAGCAGCCTCGAGGGGAACTACGAGCAGTACTTC	CASSLEGNYEQYF	TRBJ2-7	NA	TRBV5-6	NA
TGTGCCAGCACCGGGACACCCCCGAACACCGGGGAGCTGTTTTTT	CASTGTPPNTGELFF	TRBJ2-2	NA	TRBV2	NA
TGTGCCAGCAGCCCCGACAGGGTCTATGGCTACACCTTC	CASSPDRVYGYTF	TRBJ1-2	NA	TRBV14	TRBD1
TGTGCCAGCAGCTTATACGGGAACACTGAAGCTTTCTTT	CASSLYGNTEAFF	TRBJ1-1	once	TRBV7-2	NA
TGTGCCAGCAGCCCTGGGGCCATCGAAGGGGAGACCCAGTACTTC	CASSPGAIEGETQYF	TRBJ2-5	NA	TRBV11-3	NA
TGTGCCAGCAGCTTGTCAGACCTGCACGAGCAGTACTTC	CASSLSDLHEQYF	TRBJ2-7	NA	TRBV11-3	NA
TGTGCCAGCAGCCAATCGGACGGACTCACAGATACGCAGTATTTT	CASSQSDGLTDTQYF	TRBJ2-3	NA	TRBV3-1/TRBV3-2	NA
TGCGCCAGCAGTCTACACAGGGGGCCCGAAAAACTGTTTTTT	CASSLHRGPEKLFF	TRBJ1-4	NA	TRBV10-1	TRBD1
TGTGCCAGCAGCCAGTCACAGGGACTCAGAGAGACCCAGTACTTC	CASSQSQGLRETQYF	TRBJ2-5	NA	TRBV3-1/TRBV3-2	NA
TGTGCCAGCAGCCTGCTAGCCGTTTACGAGCAGTACTTC	CASSLLAVYEQYF	TRBJ2-7	few	TRBV11-2	NA
TGTGCCAGCTCAGGGACGGGAGTCAATGAGCAGTTCTTC	CASSGTGVNEQFF	TRBJ2-1	NA	TRBV18	NA
TGTGCCAGCAGTTACTCGGGGGTGAGGGACACTGAAGCTTTCTTT	CASSYSGVRDTEAFF	TRBJ1-1	NA	TRBV6-5	NA
TGCGCCAGCAGCTTACAGCGGTTGAGCACAGATACGCAGTATTTT	CASSLQRLSTDTQYF	TRBJ2-3	few	TRBV5-1	NA
TGTGCCAGCCGGACAGGGTATTCACCCCTCCACTTT	CASRTGYSPLHF	TRBJ1-6	NA	TRBV27	TRBD1
TGTGCCACGGGCAGAAACACCGGGGAGCTGTTTTTT	CATGRNTGELFF	TRBJ2-2	once	TRBV7-3	NA
TGTGCCAGCAGGGGGACAGGGGGGGACGAGCAGTACTTC	CASRGTGGDEQYF	TRBJ2-7	NA	TRBV6-5	TRBD1
TGTGCCAGCCGAACAGGGGGCGCATATACGCAGTATTTT	CASRTGGAYTQYF	TRBJ2-3	NA	TRBV7-9	TRBD1